Listed below are T cell receptor beta chains from one sample, sequenced in a study of naive and memory T cell subsets. TCRdb recomputed calls from the UMI-ligation and nested PCR reads with MiXCR, one row per CDR3 protein. The table has some 20,000 distinct CDR3 sequences, roughly 9.8% seen once; the top ten hold around 6.8%. The specimen was skin, collected from a tuberculin skin test site. The receptors stem from an adult in good health. Both conserved end residues are part of each CDR3. The order of the fields is clone size, J gene, D gene, CDR3 length, V gene, CDR3 DNA, CDR3 protein. The D gene is left open where the match is weak. Rows give clone size only sometimes, using once, few, many, or a class for an expanded clone.

clone_size: NA
j_call: TRBJ1-6
d_call: NA
cdr3_length: 15
v_call: TRBV6-5
cdr3_nt: TGTGCCAGCAGTTTTGACCCAGGGGCAAATTCACCCCTCCACTTT
cdr3_aa: CASSFDPGANSPLHF

clone_size: many
j_call: TRBJ2-5
d_call: TRBD1
cdr3_length: 14
v_call: TRBV20-1
cdr3_nt: TGCAGTGCTAGATGGGACAGGGGTACGGAGACCCAGTACTTC
cdr3_aa: CSARWDRGTETQYF

clone_size: many
j_call: TRBJ1-6
d_call: NA
cdr3_length: 14
v_call: TRBV28
cdr3_nt: TGTGCCAGCAGTTTACCAGTAGGGGGAAGCCCCCTCCACTTT
cdr3_aa: CASSLPVGGSPLHF

clone_size: few
j_call: TRBJ2-1
d_call: TRBD2
cdr3_length: 16
v_call: TRBV5-4
cdr3_nt: TGTGCCAGCAGCAAAGGGACTAGCGGGAGTTGGGATGAGCAGTTCTTC
cdr3_aa: CASSKGTSGSWDEQFF

clone_size: many
j_call: TRBJ2-5
d_call: NA
cdr3_length: 15
v_call: TRBV3-1
cdr3_nt: TGTGCCAGCAGCCCCTACGGTGGGCTAGCAGGGACCCAGTACTTC
cdr3_aa: CASSPYGGLAGTQYF

clone_size: few
j_call: TRBJ1-1
d_call: TRBD1
cdr3_length: 15
v_call: TRBV7-2
cdr3_nt: TGTGCCAGCAGCTTAGTGGGGGTACAGGGGGCCGAAGCTTTCTTT
cdr3_aa: CASSLVGVQGAEAFF

clone_size: NA
j_call: TRBJ1-4
d_call: NA
cdr3_length: 15
v_call: TRBV11-2
cdr3_nt: TGTGCCAGCAGCTTAAGACGAAAGCCTAATGAAAAACTGTTTTTT
cdr3_aa: CASSLRRKPNEKLFF

clone_size: many
j_call: TRBJ2-5
d_call: NA
cdr3_length: 13
v_call: TRBV25-1
cdr3_nt: TGTGCCAGCAGCCGAGACTCCGGGGAGACCCAGTACTTC
cdr3_aa: CASSRDSGETQYF

clone_size: many
j_call: TRBJ2-1
d_call: NA
cdr3_length: 11
v_call: TRBV2
cdr3_nt: TGTGCCAGCAAGCCTCTAGATGAGCAGTTCTTC
cdr3_aa: CASKPLDEQFF

clone_size: many
j_call: TRBJ2-7
d_call: NA
cdr3_length: 14
v_call: TRBV12-3/TRBV12-4
cdr3_nt: TGTGCCAGCACCCCGACAGGAGAAAGGGACGAGCAGTACTTC
cdr3_aa: CASTPTGERDEQYF

clone_size: NA
j_call: TRBJ1-2
d_call: TRBD1
cdr3_length: 18
v_call: TRBV19
cdr3_nt: TGTGCCAGTAGACCCCCCGGGACAGGGAGATTGGCTAACTATGGCTACACCTTC
cdr3_aa: CASRPPGTGRLANYGYTF